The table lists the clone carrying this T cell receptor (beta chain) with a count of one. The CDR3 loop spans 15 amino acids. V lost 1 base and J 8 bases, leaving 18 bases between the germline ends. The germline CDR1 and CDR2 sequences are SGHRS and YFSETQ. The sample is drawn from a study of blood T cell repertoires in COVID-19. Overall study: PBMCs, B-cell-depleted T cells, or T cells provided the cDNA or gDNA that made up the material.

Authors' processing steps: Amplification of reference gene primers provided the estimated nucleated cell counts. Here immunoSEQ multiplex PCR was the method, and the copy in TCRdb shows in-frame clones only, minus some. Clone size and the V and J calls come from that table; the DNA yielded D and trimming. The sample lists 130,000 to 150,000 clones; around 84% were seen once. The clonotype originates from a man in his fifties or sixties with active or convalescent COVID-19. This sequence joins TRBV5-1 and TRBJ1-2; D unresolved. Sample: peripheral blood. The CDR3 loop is CASSLPSPGKQGYTF. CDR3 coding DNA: TGCGCCAGCAGCTTGCCCTCGCCGGGGAAGCAGGGCTACACCTTC.